This entry concerns a single T cell receptor (beta chain). Antigen specificity is unknown. There were likely unrecorded immune exposures, though donors were nominally healthy when sampled. These data are taken from a study of cytomegalovirus exposure and HLA in healthy donors. A multiplex PCR was run with 60 Vbeta primers and 13 Jbeta primers. Sequencing was performed with immunoSEQ multiplex PCR; in TCRdb, only in-frame clones are kept and a portion is missing. Of about 150,000 clones listed, approximately 80% are singletons. Study-level results: Confirmation was obtained in vitro that three CMV-associated chains are specific for CMV antigens. Reports credit the classifier with highly specific, highly sensitive diagnosis of cytomegalovirus status.

Input material: PBMCs. This receptor was identified in a woman in her 40s in good health and CMV-seropositive.

The CDR3 DNA sequence: TGTGCCAGCCGGCCGGAGGAAGCTTTCTTT. It encodes CASRPEEAFF. The V gene is TRBV6-5, the J gene TRBJ1-1, with D unclear. The V gene's germline CDR1 is MNHEY and CDR2 SVGAGI. The CDR3 covers 10 residues. Trimming pared 8 bases from V and 8 bases from J, leaving 9 bases between.